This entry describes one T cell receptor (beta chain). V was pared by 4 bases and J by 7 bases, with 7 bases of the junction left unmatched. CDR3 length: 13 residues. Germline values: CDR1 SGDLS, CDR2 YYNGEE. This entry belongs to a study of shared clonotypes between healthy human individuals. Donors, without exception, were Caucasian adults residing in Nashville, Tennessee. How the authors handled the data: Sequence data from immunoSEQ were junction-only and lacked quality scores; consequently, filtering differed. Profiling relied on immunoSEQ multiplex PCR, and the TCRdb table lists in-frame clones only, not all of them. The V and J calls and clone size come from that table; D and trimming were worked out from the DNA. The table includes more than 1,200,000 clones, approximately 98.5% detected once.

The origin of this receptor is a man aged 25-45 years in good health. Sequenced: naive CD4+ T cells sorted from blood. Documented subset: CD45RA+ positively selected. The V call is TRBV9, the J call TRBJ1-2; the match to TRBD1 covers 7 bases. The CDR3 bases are TGTGCCAGCAGCATGGGGACAGCCCTTGGCTACACCTTC. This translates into CASSMGTALGYTF.